This T cell receptor beta chain came from a study of cytomegalovirus exposure and HLA in healthy donors (dated by TCRdb to 2016 to 2017). In the study overall: According to an earlier analysis of a few hundred of the donors, about 180 million T cells yielded 100 million or so unique TCR beta sequences and approximately 300 Gb of sequence data. The number of donors typed differed by locus, with roughly 629-640 for A, B, C, DRB1 and DQB1, around 500 for DQA1, 606 for DPA1, and around 460 for DPB1. Donor age, sex, ethnicity and CMV serostatus were collected together with the repertoire data. To predict cytomegalovirus infection status, the study combined high-throughput TCR immunosequencing, statistical association of individual TCRs with disease status, and machine learning. Both class I and class II loci were covered by HLA typing, at four-digit resolution. The study aimed to test whether signatures of past pathogen exposure could be identified by cataloging public T cell receptors. About 300 gigabases of sequencing data and approximately 80 million unique TCR sequences were included in an early release covering roughly 600 HLA-typed donors. A later analysis re-analyzed previously published TCR beta repertoires from 666 donors and added high-resolution HLA genotyping to study TCR occurrence patterns. Among some 400 genotyped donors of the cohort, an average of approximately 240,000 unique TCR beta nucleotide sequences was sequenced per donor, of which 15% to 20% were non-productive. The T cell repertoires of around 670 subjects were profiled by immunosequencing and related to cytomegalovirus serostatus. Along with the approximately 650-subject first cohort, a separate validation cohort of roughly 110 different subjects was used. A later genetic analysis took genome-wide SNP genotypes for about 60% of the roughly 670 donors and used that subset as a discovery cohort. Every repertoire in the discovery cohort had been generated on one and the same sequencing platform. To decide whether each TCR beta V gene segment behaved as functional or pseudogenic, an earlier analysis of some 580 of the donors relied on high-throughput TCR beta sequencing. The later analysis used no new phenotypic data to find candidate immune exposures, relying instead on TCR beta sequences and their occurrence across donors. Five DR-DQ haplotypes were handled as single units for association and clustering, since linkage in the cohort was strong. Among the roughly 390 genotyped donors, about 85% belonged to the genetic ancestry cluster associated with self-reported Caucasian donors. Broader findings and caveats from the paper: A later analysis found that TCR association rates varied across HLA loci, with DRB1 alleles showing the most associated TCRs and HLA-C alleles the fewest. Linkage disequilibrium might explain the correlated functional status among segregating V segments, but an unknown experimental factor could not be ruled out. Three of the identified cytomegalovirus-associated TCR beta chains were confirmed in vitro to be specific for cytomegalovirus antigens. The 87-base-pair reads could not distinguish some IMGT-functional V segments, including TRBV6-2 and TRBV6-3, so those segments were excluded. The only immune exposure information available for the cohort was CMV serostatus. A cluster of highly shared sequence variants was judged likely to represent a technical artifact of the sequencing pipeline. Cytomegalovirus status was reported to be diagnosed by the classifier with high specificity and sensitivity in both the original and validation cohorts. According to a later analysis, parvovirus B19, influenza, CMV and Epstein-Barr virus appeared linked to several top co-occurrence clusters. Most TCR sequences were observed very rarely across donors, whereas some public TCRs were present in many individuals. In this cohort, only TCR beta chains were sequenced, and detectable features were limited by the absence of alpha or paired-chain data. The study listed 164 TCR beta chains as associated with cytomegalovirus. The authors suggested that the approach could potentially be extended to other disease states and immunological phenotypes. Because counts were too low, around 18 rarely observed V segments, including chromosome 9 orphons, were left out of the earlier analysis of 587 of the donors. Compared with the approximately 600-donor mean, donors in an Asian-associated ancestry cluster had fewer N-insertions in productive TCRs, according to a later genetic analysis. When HLA alleles, especially DR and DQ, strongly co-occurred, TCR associations were difficult to assign to individual alleles. An earlier analysis of roughly 570 of the donors showed that most TCR beta V segments appeared in productive rearrangements either about 87% or about 30% of the time, which broadly matched IMGT annotations. Presence/absence analyses assumed roughly uniform sequencing depth across donors, an assumption that may not hold. Specific HLA alleles were associated with 16,951 TCR beta sequences at a false discovery rate of 0.05 in a later analysis. HLA typing was unavailable for some donors at each locus, so association tests used only the typed subset. A further reported finding was that TCR beta sequences accurately predicted the HLA-A and HLA-B alleles for most subjects in the first cohort. A later genetic analysis associated a missense DCLRE1C variant with V-gene and J-gene trimming of TCR beta chains, and an independent cohort replicated the association. Most CMV-associated TCR beta chains appeared to be HLA-restricted in a later analysis, and the HLA associations seemed to be driven largely by CMV exposure. Compared with equally common non-associated chains, HLA-associated TCR beta chains in a later analysis were more clonally expanded and had lower generation probabilities.

Points on this clone: What antigen it recognizes has not been identified. Base-call qualities are not available, and no considerably larger clone is one nucleotide away.

To prepare the library, the immunoSEQ multiplex PCR assay was applied. A mixture of 60 forward primers for TCR Vbeta segments and 13 reverse primers for TCR Jbeta segments was used in the multiplex PCR. The CDR3 region of rearranged TCR beta genes was amplified from genomic DNA by a multiplex PCR assay. Amplified TCR beta libraries were sequenced as 87-base-pair reads on the Illumina HiSeq System. In the paper's pipeline: A later analysis tallied about 77 million unique TCR beta chains across the 640 or so repertoires, and around 12 million of those chains were shared by two or more donors. To remove PCR and sequencing errors, raw reads were error-corrected and collapsed into unique sequences using a nearest-neighbor algorithm that merged closely related sequences. CDR3 sequences were aligned to IMGT reference sequences to assign V, D and J gene segments. For a sequence to be retained, at least a six-nucleotide match to both a V gene segment and a J gene segment was required. Rearrangements were called productive when the CDR3 lacked stop codons and stayed in frame with V and J; all others were non-productive. Following IMGT convention, CDR3 was defined as the stretch from the second conserved V-encoded cysteine to the conserved J-encoded phenylalanine. In an earlier analysis of around 600 of the donors, sequences lacking an unambiguous match to a single V gene segment were excluded. In an earlier analysis of about 590 of the donors, a V segment was called functional when productive rearrangements were above 56.7%, and segregating when the standard deviation between donors exceeded 5%. A statistical classification framework was developed to diagnose cytomegalovirus status using the catalog of TCR beta chain sequences. V and J gene assignment, in a later analysis, came from comparing TCR nucleotide sequences with IMGT/GENE-DB human TR gene sequences. In a later analysis, CDR3 sequences and most-parsimonious VDJ recombination scenarios were assigned using the TCRdist pipeline. In a later analysis, each TCR beta chain was defined by its CDR3 amino acid sequence together with its V-gene family, and reads without a unique V-gene family were excluded. A later analysis removed roughly 590 highly shared, low-generation-probability nucleotide sequences to deal with suspected cross-contamination and a sequencing artifact. In a later analysis, a clonal expansion index for each public chain was calculated from normalized within-repertoire ranks of inferred template counts. In a later analysis, generation probabilities were computed with a VDJ recombination model fitted to out-of-frame rearrangements, and the resulting probabilities were checked against IGoR. In a later analysis, TCR-TCR, TCR-HLA and TCR-CMV co-occurrence was scored with hypergeometric tests, and a repertoire-size bias correction was applied to TCR pairs. In a later analysis, false discovery rates were estimated by permuting HLA or CMV assignments 20 times. In a later analysis, co-occurring TCRs were grouped using DBSCAN, with TCRdist sequence similarity added in when clustering inside HLA-allele-positive subsets. For co-occurrence clustering, repertoires with fewer than 30,000 or more than 120,000 public chains were excluded, along with several repertoires with anomalous nucleotide sharing. Here the immuneACCESS table is served through TCRdb, limited to in-frame sequences with V and J called. Missing clones are a known gap in these copies; in checked studies unresolved V genes cover under half, and the rest lacks a known reason. D and trimming were read from the DNA, whereas the V and J calls and clone size are those reported in that table. The sample table lists around 160,000 clones, approximately 71% of them with a count of one. The ten biggest clones cover around 4.5% of the sample.

The CDR3 starts with the cysteine, ends with the phenylalanine, and has 14 residues. CDR3 DNA only is kept here, 42 bases in frame from base 1. The germline ends are 7 bases apart after V is trimmed by 4 bases and J by 0 bases. The germline V gene yields LGHNA for CDR1 and YNFKEQ for CDR2. The cohort was made up of around 720 healthy bone marrow donors. At the time of sampling, all cohort members were nominally healthy, though unrecorded immune exposures were likely present. The donor was CMV seropositive and was included in the group of 250 to 350 seropositive cohort members. A peripheral blood sample was collected from each donor, and TCR beta sequencing was performed on peripheral blood mononuclear cells. Genomic DNA was extracted from the blood cell samples with the Qiagen DNeasy Blood Extraction Kit.

Sample: PBMCs. This sequence was found in a young woman in good health and CMV-seropositive. Recombination joined TRBV4-2 with TRBJ1-5, with the D gene not confidently named. The DNA reads TGTGCCAGCAGCCCTGACAATAGCAATCAGCCCCAGCATTTT. This codes for CASSPDNSNQPQHF.